This T cell receptor beta chain was captured by sequencing in a study of cytomegalovirus exposure and HLA in healthy donors. CDR1 is SQVTM, CDR2 ANQGSEA, per germline. V was pared by 4 bases and J by 6 bases, with 7 bases of the junction left unmatched. There are 13 residues in the CDR3. PCR employed 60 Vbeta and 13 Jbeta primers. Repertoires were generated with immunoSEQ multiplex PCR, while TCRdb's copy carries only in-frame clones and drops some. The sample carries around 140,000 clones, nearly 80% recorded once. This TCR came from a male donor in good health and CMV-seronegative. Material for sequencing was PBMCs. The V and J genes are TRBV29-1 and TRBJ2-7, with TRBD2 matching 9 bases. The CDR3: CSVGSLAGPEQYF. Here the CDR3 DNA reads TGCAGCGTTGGAAGCCTAGCGGGGCCCGAGCAGTACTTC.